The rows below give T cell receptor beta chains drawn from one sample of a study of naive and memory T cell subsets. From the 5' RACE reads, TCRdb called clonotypes with MiXCR, one entry per CDR3 protein. The sample has 20,000 to 25,000 distinct CDR3 sequences, about 4% seen once. These receptors all come from a male donor in good health. CDR3s leave out the opening cysteine and the closing phenylalanine or tryptophan. Fields, in order: V gene, J gene, CDR3 protein.

TRBV12-3/TRBV12-4	TRBJ2-1	ASSREGLPGYNEQF
TRBV10-3	TRBJ1-5	AISAATAGTSNQPQH
TRBV20-1	TRBJ2-5	SAREGGAQETQY
TRBV28	TRBJ2-7	ASSFPGTGSYEQY
TRBV5-1	TRBJ2-2	ASSVRRQEDTGELF
TRBV7-2	TRBJ2-1	ASSSLTSGNNEQF
TRBV12-3/TRBV12-4	TRBJ2-1	ASSISGGGYNEQF
TRBV29-1	TRBJ2-5	SVLLAGGKETQY
TRBV19	TRBJ1-6	ASSIAGQGNSPLH
TRBV6-5	TRBJ2-7	ASSYASPTSVYEQY
TRBV12-3/TRBV12-4	TRBJ2-7	ASTKNLGQGTYEQY
TRBV15	TRBJ2-2	ATSRDGGTGELF
TRBV5-4	TRBJ2-1	ASSRTGGVNEQF
TRBV6-2/TRBV6-3	TRBJ2-7	ASSWGPYSGQY
TRBV18	TRBJ2-7	ASSPPELKSYEQY
TRBV12-3/TRBV12-4	TRBJ1-1	ASSFEGATEAF
TRBV10-2	TRBJ1-4	ASMMDRGGFDEKLF
TRBV7-8	TRBJ2-1	ASSLGLAVEQF
TRBV20-1	TRBJ1-6	SAKIPNSPLH
TRBV12-3/TRBV12-4	TRBJ2-5	ASSLYETQY
TRBV29-1	TRBJ2-5	SVRREETQY
TRBV6-5	TRBJ1-1	ASSYGFRGTTEAF
TRBV6-6	TRBJ2-3	ASSYSKWLAGGPPKDTQY
TRBV27	TRBJ2-1	ASSTFFLTQEVNNEQF
TRBV20-1	TRBJ1-5	SARGGGYSQPQH
TRBV12-3/TRBV12-4	TRBJ1-6	ASSMVTGLYNSPLN
TRBV7-9	TRBJ1-1	ASSWPGNTEAF
TRBV11-2	TRBJ2-1	ASSSGLAGVRPF
TRBV15	TRBJ1-6	ATSRDFSYNSPLH
TRBV19	TRBJ2-1	ASSIAGGAYNEQF
TRBV20-1	TRBJ2-7	SAREPGQGYEQY
TRBV3-1	TRBJ1-4	ASSQDLPRSATNEKLF
TRBV6-5	TRBJ2-1	ACRGNNEQF
TRBV7-9	TRBJ2-1	ASSLGGFYNEQF
TRBV5-4	TRBJ1-5	ASSLGGTQPQH
TRBV3-1	TRBJ2-7	ASSQPTGTGSLGEQY
TRBV19	TRBJ1-6	AGSIAGQGNSPLH
TRBV20-1	TRBJ2-5	SGTGQTETQY
TRBV20-1	TRBJ2-7	SAGRTGVSYEQY
TRBV25-1	TRBJ2-7	ASSEWRQGADEQY
TRBV28	TRBJ2-1	ASSLFTGTSGGRKNEQF
TRBV7-3	TRBJ2-7	ASSSGGTAGHEQY